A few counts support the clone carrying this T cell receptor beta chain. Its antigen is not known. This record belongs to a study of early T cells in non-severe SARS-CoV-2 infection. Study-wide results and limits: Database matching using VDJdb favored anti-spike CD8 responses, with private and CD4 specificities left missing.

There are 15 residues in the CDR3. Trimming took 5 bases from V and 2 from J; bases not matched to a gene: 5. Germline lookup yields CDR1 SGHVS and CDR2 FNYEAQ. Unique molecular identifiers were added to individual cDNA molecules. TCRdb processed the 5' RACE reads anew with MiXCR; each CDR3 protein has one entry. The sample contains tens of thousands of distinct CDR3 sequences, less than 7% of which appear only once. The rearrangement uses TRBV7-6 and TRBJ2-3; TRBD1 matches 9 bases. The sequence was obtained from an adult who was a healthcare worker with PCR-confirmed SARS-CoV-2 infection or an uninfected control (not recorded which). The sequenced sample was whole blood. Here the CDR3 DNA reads TGTGCCAGCAGCGCCGGACAGGGGAACACAGATACGCAGTATTTT. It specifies CASSAGQGNTDTQYF.